This T cell receptor (beta chain) came from a study of blood T cell repertoires in COVID-19. Turning to the study itself: The study drew acute and convalescent COVID-19 samples from the United States, Italy and Spain.

The CDR3 has 14 residues. The germline CDR1 and CDR2 sequences are LNHDA and SQIVND (reference sequence). V lost 3 bases, J lost 4 bases, and 12 bases lay in between. Original processing methods: The assay estimated nucleated cells by amplifying reference gene primers. Only in-frame clones appear in the TCRdb table, and some are missing; sequencing was by immunoSEQ multiplex PCR. V, J and clone size were drawn from that table, and D and trimming were deduced from the DNA. The sample consists of about 260,000 clones, 86% of them appearing once. Two negative PCRs, clearance, or symptom resolution had been documented for recovered Cohort 3 donors.

The source of this sequence is a woman in her forties or fifties who had recovered from COVID-19. The material sequenced was PBMCs or T cells enriched from blood (not recorded which). The chain links TRBV19 to TRBJ1-2, with unresolved D. This chain's CDR3 is CASSIPGTVYGYTF. CDR3 nucleotide sequence: TGTGCCAGTAGTATCCCGGGAACAGTCTATGGCTACACCTTC.